The 2 T cell receptor beta chains in this list originate from one sample, sequenced in a study of T-cell memory formation after mild COVID-19. TCRdb called the 5' RACE reads again in MiXCR, with one record for every CDR3 protein. Of fewer than 300,000 distinct CDR3 sequences detected, approximately 15% appear once; the ten largest clones hold 22%. The source material was PBMCs or a T cell subset sorted from them (not recorded which). These receptors were obtained from a man aged 18 to 35 who had mild COVID-19 (a few samples of this study predate the infection). Cell type and time point are not known.

J is TRBJ2-1 and V is TRBV3-1; TRBD2 might be the D (6 bases). The CDR3 totals 14 residues. CDR1 is LGHDT, CDR2 YNNKEL, per germline (reference sequence). Trimming removed 1 base from V and 6 bases from J, with 10 bases in between. CDR3 DNA: TGTGCCAGCAGCCAAGTGCAACTAGCCAATGAGCAGTTCTTC. Translated, it gives CASSQVQLANEQFF.

This chain links TRBV9 with TRBJ1-4, with D hard to call. V was trimmed by 3 bases and J by 0 bases, leaving 6 bases between them. CDR3 length: 14 amino acids. Germline-derived CDR1 and CDR2 are SGDLS and YYNGEE. CDR3 nucleotide sequence: TGTGCCAGCAGCGACTCTGCAACTAATGAAAAACTGTTTTTT. Amino acid sequence: CASSDSATNEKLFF.